This T cell receptor (beta chain) originates from a study of T cell therapy after organ transplantation. Points from the study as a whole: Endogenous clonotypes not in therapy products appeared after therapy alongside transferred ones. Concurrent antirejection and antiviral drugs remain unassessed confounders.

Time point defined: 4-8 weeks after completion of therapy. Details on this clone: As yet, its antigen is unknown.

Libraries were prepared by immunoSEQ multiplex PCR; TCRdb keeps only in-frame clonotypes and omits some of them. In the table there are roughly 3,200 clones, 75% to 85% of which are singletons. Germline-derived CDR1 and CDR2 are MNHEY and SVGAGI. V was trimmed by 5 bases and J by 3 bases, leaving 13 bases between them. The CDR3 extends over 14 amino acids. The rearrangement links TRBV6-5 to TRBJ1-1, with TRBD1 as a possible D gene (5 bases). The sequence derives from a human patient who had received a solid organ transplant and had CMV disease. Some T cells may be the graft donor's. Material: CD8+ T cells from blood, obtained after autologous CMV-specific T cell therapy. The CDR3 region has the DNA TGTGCCAGCAGTCCCTCGGGGGAGGACACTGAAGCTTTCTTT. Its translation: CASSPSGEDTEAFF.